The present entry profiles one TCR beta chain with its context. What it binds is not known. The ends lost 2 bases at V and 6 bases at J; junction bases unmatched: 7. The CDR3 length is 15 residues. CDR1 is MNHEY and CDR2 is SMNVEV in the germline V gene (reference sequence). The data derive from a study of graft-versus-host responses after intestinal transplantation. About the study: As for transplant type, recipients had multivisceral, liver-intestinal, or isolated intestinal grafts. Findings of the study overall: Early HvG declines after transplant were associated with peak circulating GvH clone levels. Analysis identified GvH clones in recipient marrow, with some appearing first in ileum or blood.

The method was immunoSEQ multiplex PCR; TCRdb's version includes in-frame clones alone and lacks a portion of them. The sample yields over 85,000 clones, 94% seen once. The chain employs TRBV27 and TRBJ2-1, with 7 bases aligning to TRBD1. The receptor was isolated from a human donor who was the organ donor for an intestinal transplant. The sample here was unstimulated CD4+ T cells sorted from spleen or lymph node cells, taken before transplant. CDR3 in amino acids: CASSLLITGVNEQFF. In DNA, the CDR3 is TGTGCCAGCAGTTTACTCATAACAGGGGTCAATGAGCAGTTCTTC.